A selection of T cell receptor beta chains follows, all from one sample in a study of blood T cell repertoires in COVID-19. This table comes from immunoSEQ multiplex PCR, and its TCRdb copy is limited to in-frame clones, with some not included. The sample includes approximately 100,000 clones, around 92% of them seen just once. The sequencing sample was made of peripheral blood. The receptors originated from a man aged 45 to 65 with active COVID-19. CDR3s include the opening cysteine and the closing phenylalanine or tryptophan. D genes are given only for firm matches. A row's size may be missing; if present it is once, few, many or a size class.

d_gene	v_gene	j_gene	abundance	CDR3aa	CDR3nt
TRBD2	TRBV7-2	TRBJ2-3	.	CASSSSASGTGDTQYF	TGTGCCAGCAGCTCCTCGGCTAGCGGGACGGGAGATACGCAGTATTTT
.	TRBV6-2/TRBV6-3	TRBJ1-5	.	CASSYATRGASLPQHF	TGTGCCAGCAGTTACGCGACTCGGGGGGCATCCCTTCCCCAGCATTTT
TRBD2	TRBV28	TRBJ2-1	.	CASRERGSSYNEQFF	TGTGCCAGCAGGGAGCGGGGGAGCTCCTACAATGAGCAGTTCTTC
TRBD2	TRBV27	TRBJ2-5	.	CASSVDGLAGEGTQYF	TGTGCCAGCAGCGTAGACGGACTAGCGGGAGAGGGGACCCAGTACTTC
TRBD2	TRBV7-8	TRBJ2-3	.	CASSASGSRTDTQYF	TGTGCCAGCAGCGCTAGCGGGAGTAGGACAGATACGCAGTATTTT
TRBD1	TRBV6-5	TRBJ1-2	.	CASTVGGGDYGYTF	TGTGCCAGCACCGTAGGAGGGGGCGACTATGGCTACACCTTC
.	TRBV2	TRBJ1-4	.	CASRTAATNEKLFF	TGTGCCAGCAGGACAGCCGCAACTAATGAAAAACTGTTTTTT
.	TRBV5-6	TRBJ2-2	.	CASSPSGAEYTGELFF	TGTGCCAGCAGCCCGTCCGGAGCGGAATACACCGGGGAGCTGTTTTTT
.	TRBV30	TRBJ2-2	.	CAWQVGALVTGELFF	TGTGCCTGGCAAGTCGGAGCCCTAGTCACCGGGGAGCTGTTTTTT
.	TRBV7-9	TRBJ2-3	.	CASSSNTDTQYF	TGTGCCAGCAGCTCCAACACAGATACGCAGTATTTT
TRBD2	TRBV7-8	TRBJ2-7	.	CASSLVGTSASYEQYF	TGTGCCAGCAGCTTAGTCGGGACTAGCGCATCCTACGAGCAGTACTTC
.	TRBV7-2	TRBJ2-7	once	CASRIRSTSYEQYF	TGTGCCAGCAGGATAAGATCTACCTCCTACGAGCAGTACTTC
.	TRBV6-4	TRBJ1-2	.	CASSDPAGVLCGYTF	TGTGCCAGCAGTGACCCTGCGGGAGTACTGTGTGGCTACACCTTC
TRBD1	TRBV2	TRBJ1-4	.	CASSENLGQGEEKLFF	TGTGCCAGCAGTGAAAATTTGGGACAGGGGGAGGAAAAACTGTTTTTT
TRBD1	TRBV23-1	TRBJ2-7	.	CASSDRGAIYEQYF	TGCGCCAGCAGTGACAGGGGCGCTATCTACGAGCAGTACTTC
.	TRBV12-3/TRBV12-4	TRBJ2-7	.	CASSFLGAEQYF	TGTGCCAGCAGTTTCCTGGGGGCCGAGCAGTACTTC
.	TRBV28	TRBJ1-1	.	CASANWRVTNTEAFF	TGTGCCAGCGCAAACTGGAGGGTTACGAACACTGAAGCTTTCTTT
TRBD1	TRBV12-3/TRBV12-4	TRBJ1-2	.	CASGRTGGGYTF	TGTGCCAGCGGAAGGACAGGGGGAGGCTACACCTTC
.	TRBV4-2	TRBJ1-1	.	CASSRLVDTEAFF	TGTGCCAGCAGCCGCTTAGTCGACACTGAAGCTTTCTTT
.	TRBV12-3/TRBV12-4	TRBJ2-5	.	CASRPGGWETQYF	TGTGCCAGCAGACCGGGGGGCTGGGAGACCCAGTACTTC
TRBD1	TRBV7-9	TRBJ2-7	.	CASSLRDRGYEQYF	TGTGCCAGCAGCCTCCGGGACAGGGGCTACGAGCAGTACTTC
TRBD2	TRBV18	TRBJ2-1	.	CASSPRTSGDPLNEQFF	TGTGCCAGCTCACCCAGGACTAGCGGAGATCCTTTGAATGAGCAGTTCTTC
.	TRBV5-1	TRBJ1-1	.	CATSPNAGNTEAFF	TGCGCCACCTCCCCAAACGCCGGGAACACTGAAGCTTTCTTT
.	TRBV28	TRBJ2-2	.	CASRSSGLGVYPRDSRTGTGELFF	TGTGCCAGCAGGTCCTCGGGGCTCGGTGTGTACCCCCGGGACTCACGTACCGGCACCGGGGAGCTGTTTTTT
TRBD2	TRBV19	TRBJ2-1	.	CASGRGASGSGAHEQFF	TGTGCCAGTGGACGGGGGGCTAGCGGGAGTGGGGCCCATGAGCAGTTCTTC
TRBD1	TRBV3-1/TRBV3-2	TRBJ2-5	once	CASSQTRTGLLETQYF	TGTGCCAGCAGCCAAACCAGGACAGGGCTTTTGGAGACCCAGTACTTC
.	TRBV5-1	TRBJ1-5	.	CASSPTGRKNQPQHF	TGCGCCAGCAGCCCGACAGGACGGAAGAATCAGCCCCAGCATTTT
.	TRBV7-9	TRBJ2-7	.	CASSLDTYSLSGEDYEQYF	TGTGCCAGCAGCTTAGATACGTACTCCCTTAGCGGAGAGGACTACGAGCAGTACTTC
TRBD1	TRBV2	TRBJ1-5	.	CASSVRDRNINQPQHF	TGTGCCAGCAGTGTCCGGGACAGAAACATCAATCAGCCCCAGCATTTT
TRBD2	TRBV6-2/TRBV6-3	TRBJ2-1	.	CASSQNTLDRRLAGVRPYNEQFF	TGTGCCAGCAGCCAGAACACTCTGGATCGACGACTAGCGGGAGTTAGACCATACAATGAGCAGTTCTTC
TRBD1	TRBV19	TRBJ1-5	.	CASSPTGGSQPQHF	TGTGCCAGTAGTCCAACAGGGGGCAGTCAGCCCCAGCATTTT
TRBD1	TRBV28	TRBJ2-2	.	CASSSPGQGARSGTGELFF	TGTGCCAGCAGTTCCCCGGGACAGGGGGCGCGGAGTGGCACCGGGGAGCTGTTTTTT
TRBD2	TRBV19	TRBJ2-3	.	CASSRASGSLTDTQYF	TGTGCCAGTAGTAGAGCTAGCGGGAGTCTCACAGATACGCAGTATTTT
.	TRBV5-1	TRBJ1-6	.	CASRARSSSYNSPLHF	TGCGCCAGCAGAGCTCGGTCTAGCTCCTATAATTCACCCCTCCACTTT
.	TRBV6-5	TRBJ2-7	once	CASSYPHRDYEQYF	TGTGCCAGCAGTTACCCGCACAGGGATTACGAGCAGTACTTC
.	TRBV19	TRBJ2-1	.	CASSIRLSYNEQFF	TGTGCCAGTAGTATTAGACTATCATACAATGAGCAGTTCTTC
TRBD1	TRBV28	TRBJ2-3	once	CASSRDRGNTDTQYF	TGTGCCAGCTCCCGGGACAGGGGCAACACAGATACGCAGTATTTT
TRBD2	TRBV5-1	TRBJ2-1	.	CASSLALAGGGDEQFF	TGCGCCAGCAGCTTGGCCCTAGCGGGAGGGGGGGATGAGCAGTTCTTC
TRBD2	TRBV6-6	TRBJ2-2	.	CASRPGTSGSTGELFF	TGTGCCAGCAGACCCGGGACTAGCGGGAGCACCGGGGAGCTGTTTTTT
TRBD2	TRBV28	TRBJ2-7	.	CASSLWTSARHEQYF	TGTGCCAGCAGTTTATGGACTAGCGCCCGACACGAGCAGTACTTC
TRBD2	TRBV30	TRBJ2-2	.	CAWSVPRGRSPGELFF	TGTGCCTGGAGTGTACCCCGCGGGAGGTCCCCCGGGGAGCTGTTTTTT
.	TRBV2	TRBJ1-2	.	CASSRLTVGYTF	TGTGCCAGCAGTAGATTGACAGTTGGCTACACCTTC